This T cell receptor beta chain emerged from a study of CD8 T cells in ankylosing spondylitis. General observations from the study: Previous work reported some of these motif variants in the synovial fluid and blood of reactive arthritis. Among TCR beta sequences, a motif of under 10 highly homologous variants appeared characteristic of ankylosing spondylitis blood. Disease-linked clones proved CD8+ and comparatively uncommon in peripheral blood. It was reported that disease-linked clones were significantly enriched in matched ankylosing spondylitis synovial fluid.

Library preparation for TCR beta used quantitative 5'-RACE with molecular barcodes. TCRdb re-derived calls from the 5' RACE reads in MiXCR, one entry per CDR3 protein. The repertoire holds around 94,000 distinct CDR3 sequences, with roughly 9% as singletons. This clonotype has a count of ten or more. The antigen remains unidentified. The material sequenced was blood, either unsorted or a sorted T cell fraction (not recorded which). This TCR derives from a male donor with ankylosing spondylitis.

In DNA form, the CDR3 reads TGTGCCAGTAGTATCTGGGACAGGGGTAGTGAGCAGTTCTTC. Its protein is CASSIWDRGSEQFF. The V and J genes are TRBV19 and TRBJ2-1; 10 nucleotides agree with TRBD1. This CDR3 is 14 amino acids long. The germline V gene encodes CDR1 LNHDA and CDR2 SQIVND (reference sequence). V shed 3 bases, J shed 9 bases, and the junction held 5 bases outside the gene matches.